The clone carrying this T cell receptor (beta chain) was counted a few times. Its antigen is currently unknown. This CDR3 has 17 amino acids. Germline V gene lookup returns CDR1 LGHNA and CDR2 YNFKEQ. V was clipped by 0 bases and J by 7 bases; unmatched bases: 12. TCRdb recomputed calls from the RT-PCR reads with MiXCR, one row per CDR3 protein. This sample has roughly 190,000 distinct CDR3 sequences; over 13% occur once, and the top ten carry roughly 24%. These data come from a study of response to subunit inactivated influenza vaccine. Points from the study as a whole: Few additional T cells are recruited per seasonal influenza vaccination, authors suggested.

The sample was CD8+ T cells sorted from PBMCs, taken more than 4 days after vaccination. The rearrangement uses TRBV4-2 and TRBJ2-7, with 10 bases aligning to TRBD2. The TCR was taken from a man in his fifties or sixties who received an inactivated influenza vaccine. CDR3 in DNA: TGTGCCAGCAGCCAAGATTCTAGCGGGAGTCCCAGTTGGGAGCAGTACTTC. Amino acid sequence: CASSQDSSGSPSWEQYF.